The present T cell receptor beta chain was sequenced within a study of vaccination effects on CD4 cells after COVID-19. Study-level findings and limits: Common cold coronaviruses were cross-recognized by only 1 of 255 vaccine-induced clones in healthy vaccinees.

Ahead of sequencing, the ViraFEST assay grew antigen-specific CD4+ T cells using viral peptide pools. Isolating CD4+ T cells followed less than 11 days of culture. People in the vaccine group had not been infected with SARS-CoV-2 before, and their nucleocapsid antibodies were negative. PBMC cultures contained 1.8 million or so cells per well, 7.5 to 10 IU/ml IL-2 and around 9.3 ug/ml peptides. Produced via immunoSEQ multiplex PCR; TCRdb's table is partial and in-frame only. The top ten hold about 10% of the sample, which has tens of thousands of clones, roughly 79% seen once. In the case of this clone: The antigen is unknown.

This CDR3 spans 14 amino acids. Trimming cost V 4 bases and J 0 bases, with 9 bases left between them. Germline V CDR1 and CDR2: SQVTM, ANQGSEA. Here the sequenced sample was CD4+ T cells from PBMCs cultured with SARS-CoV-2 spike peptides, taken before COVID-19 vaccination. This clonotype was obtained from a human donor who received a COVID-19 vaccine. This chain links TRBV29-1 with TRBJ2-2; a possible D gene is TRBD1 (5 bases). CDR3: CSVALTANTGELFF. For the CDR3, the DNA is TGCAGCGTTGCCCTGACAGCGAACACCGGGGAGCTGTTTTTT.